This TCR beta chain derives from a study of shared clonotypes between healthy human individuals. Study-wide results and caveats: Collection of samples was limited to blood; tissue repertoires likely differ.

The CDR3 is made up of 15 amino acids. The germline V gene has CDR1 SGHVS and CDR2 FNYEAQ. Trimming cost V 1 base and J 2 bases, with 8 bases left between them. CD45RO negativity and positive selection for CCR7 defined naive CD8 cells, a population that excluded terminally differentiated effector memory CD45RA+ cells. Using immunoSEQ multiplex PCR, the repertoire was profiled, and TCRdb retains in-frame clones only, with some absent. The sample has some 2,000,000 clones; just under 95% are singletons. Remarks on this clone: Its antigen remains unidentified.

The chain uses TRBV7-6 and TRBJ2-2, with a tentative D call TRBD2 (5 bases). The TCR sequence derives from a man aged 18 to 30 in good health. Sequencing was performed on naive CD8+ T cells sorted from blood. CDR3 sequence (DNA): TGTGCCAGCAGCTTAGTTGGGAGCAACACCGGGGAGCTGTTTTTT. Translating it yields CASSLVGSNTGELFF.